This TCR beta chain was captured in a study of multiple sclerosis patients with progressive multifocal leukoencephalopathy. V gave up 4 bases and J gave up 1 base, with 6 bases separating them. Per the germline V gene, CDR1 is ENHRY and CDR2 is SYGVKD. This CDR3 is built from 13 residues. Spiked into each PCR were synthetic inline TR CDR3 controls of all V-J pairings. The repertoire was sequenced with immunoSEQ multiplex PCR; TCRdb's copy has only in-frame clones and lacks some. The top ten hold approximately 5.2% of the sample, which has more than 30,000 clones, over 80% seen once. This sample's time point: time of PML onset.

This sample comprised PBMCs, obtained from a patient treated with natalizumab. The TCR was taken from a woman aged 40 to 50 with progressive multifocal leukoencephalopathy. The chain couples TRBV10-3 to TRBJ2-3; no clear D gene. The CDR3 loop is CAISVVGTDTQYF. The DNA for the CDR3 is TGTGCCATCAGTGTGGTCGGCACAGATACGCAGTATTTT.